A selection of T cell receptor beta chains follows, all from one sample in a study of blood T cell repertoires in COVID-19. Sequencing was performed with immunoSEQ multiplex PCR; in TCRdb, only in-frame clones are kept and a portion is missing. The repertoire holds around 48,000 clones, with around nine tenths as singletons. The sample taken for sequencing was peripheral blood. The source is a man in his 60s with active or convalescent COVID-19. The CDR3 runs from the conserved cysteine through the conserved F or W. Fields, in order: CDR3 DNA, CDR3 protein, V gene, J gene, D gene, clone size. D genes are given only for firm matches. Clone size is given for some rows only: seen once, a few or many times, or a class if the clone is expanded.

cdr3_nt: TGTGCCAGCAACAGGGGGGGGGATCAGCCCCAGCATTTT; cdr3_aa: CASNRGGDQPQHF; v_call: TRBV2; j_call: TRBJ1-5; d_call: TRBD1; clone_size: NA
cdr3_nt: TGTGCCAGCAGCTTGACGCAGGTTACTAACTATGGCTACACCTTC; cdr3_aa: CASSLTQVTNYGYTF; v_call: TRBV5-5; j_call: TRBJ1-2; d_call: NA; clone_size: NA
cdr3_nt: TGTGCCACCAGCAGGTCGGGACTAACCACAGATACGCAGTATTTT; cdr3_aa: CATSRSGLTTDTQYF; v_call: TRBV15; j_call: TRBJ2-3; d_call: TRBD2; clone_size: once
cdr3_nt: TGCAGCGTGCATGCGGACAGGGCGAAGAGCTATGGCTACACCTTC; cdr3_aa: CSVHADRAKSYGYTF; v_call: TRBV29-1; j_call: TRBJ1-2; d_call: TRBD1; clone_size: few
cdr3_nt: TGCGCCAGCAGCTCCACAGGCCTATCCTTTAACTATGGCTACACCTTC; cdr3_aa: CASSSTGLSFNYGYTF; v_call: TRBV5-1; j_call: TRBJ1-2; d_call: NA; clone_size: NA
cdr3_nt: TGCGCCAGCAGTGACGGTTCACCCCTCCACTTT; cdr3_aa: CASSDGSPLHF; v_call: TRBV10-2; j_call: TRBJ1-6; d_call: NA; clone_size: NA
cdr3_nt: TGTGCCAGCAGTGAAGTCCTTTATAGCAATCAGCCCCAGCATTTT; cdr3_aa: CASSEVLYSNQPQHF; v_call: TRBV2; j_call: TRBJ1-5; d_call: NA; clone_size: NA
cdr3_nt: TGTGCCAGCAGTGAAGCGCTTAAACAGGGGAGACATAGCAATCAGCCCCAGCATTTT; cdr3_aa: CASSEALKQGRHSNQPQHF; v_call: TRBV2; j_call: TRBJ1-5; d_call: TRBD1; clone_size: NA
cdr3_nt: TGTGCCAGCAGCTTTGGTCAGGGGATCTCTTACAATGAGCAGTTCTTC; cdr3_aa: CASSFGQGISYNEQFF; v_call: TRBV5-6; j_call: TRBJ2-1; d_call: NA; clone_size: NA
cdr3_nt: TGTGCCACCAATTCCAGGGGAGGGACCGGGGAGCTGTTTTTT; cdr3_aa: CATNSRGGTGELFF; v_call: TRBV24-1; j_call: TRBJ2-2; d_call: NA; clone_size: NA
cdr3_nt: TGCGCCAGCAGTGACGCAGGGGGATTCTACGAGCAGTACTTC; cdr3_aa: CASSDAGGFYEQYF; v_call: TRBV10-2; j_call: TRBJ2-7; d_call: TRBD1; clone_size: NA
cdr3_nt: TGTGCCATCGAGCGGGGGGCCGGAAACACCATATATTTT; cdr3_aa: CAIERGAGNTIYF; v_call: TRBV9; j_call: TRBJ1-3; d_call: NA; clone_size: NA
cdr3_nt: TGTGCCAGCAGCCCGGGACTAGCTGTCCCCTACGAGCAGTACTTC; cdr3_aa: CASSPGLAVPYEQYF; v_call: TRBV9; j_call: TRBJ2-7; d_call: TRBD2; clone_size: NA
cdr3_nt: TGTGCCAGCAGCACCCGGGACAGCAATGAGCAGTTCTTC; cdr3_aa: CASSTRDSNEQFF; v_call: TRBV9; j_call: TRBJ2-1; d_call: TRBD1; clone_size: NA
cdr3_nt: TGTGCCAGCAGTTTATTAAGACAGGGGAATGGGGCCAACGTCCTGACTTTC; cdr3_aa: CASSLLRQGNGANVLTF; v_call: TRBV28; j_call: TRBJ2-6; d_call: TRBD1; clone_size: NA
cdr3_nt: TGTGCCAGTAGTATCCCAGGGACAGGTTCGTACGAGCAGTACTTC; cdr3_aa: CASSIPGTGSYEQYF; v_call: TRBV19; j_call: TRBJ2-7; d_call: TRBD1; clone_size: NA
cdr3_nt: TGTGCCAGCGGTCCGACAGGGCTGGTAAAACTGTTTTTT; cdr3_aa: CASGPTGLVKLFF; v_call: TRBV27; j_call: TRBJ1-4; d_call: TRBD1; clone_size: NA
cdr3_nt: TGTGCCAGCAGCCTGGGTGTGAGGACTGAAGCTTTCTTT; cdr3_aa: CASSLGVRTEAFF; v_call: TRBV6-6; j_call: TRBJ1-1; d_call: NA; clone_size: few
cdr3_nt: TGTGCCACCAGTGATTTGGGGACAGGGAGAGCAGATACGCAGTATTTT; cdr3_aa: CATSDLGTGRADTQYF; v_call: TRBV24-1; j_call: TRBJ2-3; d_call: TRBD1; clone_size: NA
cdr3_nt: TGTGCCAGCAGCTCCCCAGGGGGGACCTCGAACACCGGGGAGCTGTTTTTT; cdr3_aa: CASSSPGGTSNTGELFF; v_call: TRBV11-2; j_call: TRBJ2-2; d_call: NA; clone_size: NA
cdr3_nt: TGTGCCAGCAGTTTATCGCGGGAACGTCTGTACTATGGCTACACCTTC; cdr3_aa: CASSLSRERLYYGYTF; v_call: TRBV28; j_call: TRBJ1-2; d_call: NA; clone_size: NA
cdr3_nt: TGTGCCAGCAACGTCCTTGGGGCGAGCCAAAAAAACATTCAGTACTTC; cdr3_aa: CASNVLGASQKNIQYF; v_call: TRBV28; j_call: TRBJ2-4; d_call: NA; clone_size: NA
cdr3_nt: TGTGCCAGCAGTGTTTACAGGACGAACTATGGCTACACCTTC; cdr3_aa: CASSVYRTNYGYTF; v_call: TRBV6-1; j_call: TRBJ1-2; d_call: NA; clone_size: NA
cdr3_nt: TGTGCCAGCAGCCAGGGGCGGACCGGGGAGCTGTTTTTT; cdr3_aa: CASSQGRTGELFF; v_call: TRBV6-5; j_call: TRBJ2-2; d_call: NA; clone_size: NA
cdr3_nt: TGCGCCAGCAGCCAAAACGGACCGGGACTTTCACATGGGACCCAGTACTTC; cdr3_aa: CASSQNGPGLSHGTQYF; v_call: TRBV4-3; j_call: TRBJ2-5; d_call: NA; clone_size: once
cdr3_nt: TGCAGCGTTGAGTCGTCTCGCTATGGCTACACCTTC; cdr3_aa: CSVESSRYGYTF; v_call: TRBV29-1; j_call: TRBJ1-2; d_call: NA; clone_size: NA
cdr3_nt: TGTGCCAGCAGCTACGACAGGGGTCCTAATGAAAAACTGTTTTTT; cdr3_aa: CASSYDRGPNEKLFF; v_call: TRBV9; j_call: TRBJ1-4; d_call: TRBD1; clone_size: NA
cdr3_nt: TGTGCCAGCAGCCAAGAATTTTACGAGACGGAGGCTTTCTTT; cdr3_aa: CASSQEFYETEAFF; v_call: TRBV14; j_call: TRBJ1-1; d_call: NA; clone_size: NA
cdr3_nt: TGTGCCAGCAGCCAAGATGGGACAGTAAGTTCACCCCTCCACTTT; cdr3_aa: CASSQDGTVSSPLHF; v_call: TRBV3-1/TRBV3-2; j_call: TRBJ1-6; d_call: TRBD1; clone_size: NA
cdr3_nt: TGTGCCAGCAGAAATACCGGGACAGGGTTCAGGGAAAAACTGTTTTTT; cdr3_aa: CASRNTGTGFREKLFF; v_call: TRBV11-2; j_call: TRBJ1-4; d_call: TRBD1; clone_size: NA